A single sample gave rise to the 3 T cell receptor beta chains below, sequenced in a study of tumor and adjacent non-tumor tissue in lung cancer. The library came from three nested PCR rounds adapted from ARM-PCR protocols. TCRdb independently ran MiXCR on the multiplex PCR reads; one entry per CDR3 protein. Of over 100,000 distinct CDR3 sequences listed, over 55% are singletons. The template was RNA from unsorted bulk tissue. More than 3 cm separated this lung sample from the edge of the tumor. Sequenced sample: distant non-tumor lung tissue. All receptors derive from a man in his 60s with non-small cell lung cancer.

The sample holds a few counts of this clonotype. V usage is TRBV11-2 and J usage is TRBJ2-1; no firm D call. Germline loops: CDR1 SGHAT, CDR2 FQNNGV. The CDR3 extends over 11 amino acids. Between the trimmed V and J ends, which lost 6 bases and 8 bases, there was a span of 8 bases. The CDR3 coding sequence is TGTGCCAGCAGTAGTGTTTATGAGCAGTTCTTC. Translation gives CASSSVYEQFF.

The V and J genes are TRBV5-6 and TRBJ1-2; D unclear. CDR1 is SGHDT and CDR2 is YYEEEE in the germline V gene. The CDR3 is 13 amino acids. V was pared by 6 bases and J by 2 bases, with 11 bases between. In DNA form, the CDR3 reads TGTGCCAGCAACCTGGGATGGAACTATGGCTACACCTTC. Its translation: CASNLGWNYGYTF.

This clonotype was counted between two and nine times. This rearrangement joins TRBV19 to TRBJ1-2, with D perhaps matching TRBD1 (5 bases). The V gene's germline CDR1 is LNHDA and CDR2 SQIVND (reference sequence). This CDR3 is built from 13 residues. Trimming shortened V by 6 bases and J by 3 bases, and 11 bases separated the two germline ends. CDR3 DNA sequence: TGTGCCAGTAGGGGCGGGACGTACTATGGCTACACCTTC. The encoded protein is CASRGGTYYGYTF.